The 14 T cell receptor beta chains reported below all come from one sample, sequenced in a study of T cell responses to AZD1222 COVID-19 vaccine. Measured with immunoSEQ multiplex PCR; TCRdb has only the in-frame clones, and not every one. Among roughly 65,000 clones listed, roughly 90% were seen once. This specimen was peripheral blood, taken on day 0 of AZD1222 vaccination. Receptors were obtained from an adult in good health.

The rearrangement joins TRBV6-4 to TRBJ2-2; unclear D gene. V dropped 3 bases and J dropped 7 bases, with 6 bases sitting between them. Germline lookup yields CDR1 MRHNA and CDR2 SNTAGT. The CDR3 runs to 12 residues. CDR3 bases: TGTGCCAGCAGTGAAGCTGGCGGGGAGCTGTTTTTT. Translation: CASSEAGGELFF.

The chain combines TRBV4-1 with TRBJ2-3; TRBD2 aligns across 11 bases. Germline V CDR1 and CDR2: MGHRA, YSYEKL. The CDR3 covers 16 residues. Germline trimming cut 3 bases from V and 6 bases from J; bases unmatched to any gene: 8. CDR3 sequence (DNA): TGCGCCAGCAGCCAGGAATTAGCGGGAGGGCCGGATACGCAGTATTTT. It specifies CASSQELAGGPDTQYF.

This clone turned up a few times. The chain couples TRBV27 to TRBJ2-1, with D perhaps TRBD2 (5 bases). The V and J ends lost 5 bases and 8 bases respectively, with 28 bases between them. This CDR3 is 18 amino acids long. CDR1 is MNHEY, CDR2 SMNVEV, per germline (reference sequence). The CDR3 nucleotides are TGTGCCAGCAGTCCCCCCCCGGGCATCCTACTACACGGGGATGAGCAGTTCTTC. This sequence encodes CASSPPPGILLHGDEQFF.

The rearrangement links TRBV6-6 to TRBJ2-1; possible D gene TRBD2, 6 bases. With 4 bases removed from V and 9 bases from J, the gap between germline ends came to 19 bases. Germline lookup yields CDR1 MNHNY and CDR2 SVGAGI (reference sequence). The CDR3 is 15 residues long. In DNA, the CDR3 is TGTGCCAGCAGTTTTCCCGGGACTTCTTCGGCTGAGCAGTTCTTC. Translated: CASSFPGTSSAEQFF.

This clone was counted once. The rearrangement uses TRBV4-1 and TRBJ2-5; TRBD1 matches 9 bases. This CDR3 has 17 amino acids. The V segment lost 4 bases and the J segment 4 bases; nucleotides outside the gene matches: 13. Germline V gives CDR1 MGHRA, CDR2 YSYEKL. CDR3 in amino acids: CASSRSVRDRVGETQYF. In nucleotides, the CDR3 is TGCGCCAGCAGCCGCTCCGTACGGGACAGGGTGGGAGAGACCCAGTACTTC.

The chain joins TRBV7-8 to TRBJ2-6; tentatively, D is TRBD2 (7 bases). Looked up from germline, CDR1 is SGHVS and CDR2 is FQNEAQ. This CDR3 comprises 19 residues. The germline V and J ends were trimmed by 4 bases and 6 bases, with 25 bases remaining between them. CDR3 DNA sequence: TGTGCCAGCAGCTACGGGAGAGGGGGGGCATTAGTAACGGCCAACGTCCTGACTTTC. Amino acids: CASSYGRGGALVTANVLTF. The full variable domain, rest sourced from reference TRBV7-8 and TRBJ2-6, is GAGVSQSPRYKVAKRGQDVALRCDPISGHVSLFWYQQALGQGPEFLTYFQNEAQLDKSGLPSDRFFAERPEGSVSTLKIQRTQQEDSAVYLCASSYGRGGALVTANVLTFGAGSRLTVL.

V and J are TRBV19 and TRBJ2-2, with TRBD1 identical over 9 bases. This CDR3 comprises 14 residues. Per the germline V gene, CDR1 is LNHDA and CDR2 is SQIVND (reference sequence). J gave up 3 bases and V 5 bases, and 1 base lay outside the gene matches. CDR3 sequence reads: CASSWTGDTGELFF. CDR3 DNA: TGTGCCAGTAGTTGGACAGGGGACACCGGGGAGCTGTTTTTT.

CDR3 protein: CASSSGREETQYF. CDR3 DNA: TGTGCCAGCAGCTCGGGACGGGAAGAGACCCAGTACTTC. This chain uses TRBV7-3 with TRBJ2-5; perhaps D is TRBD1 or TRBD2 (5 bases each). In germline, CDR1 is SGHTA, CDR2 FQGTGA. Trimming pared 4 bases from V and 3 bases from J, leaving 9 bases between. The CDR3 loop spans 13 amino acids.

This clone was seen a few times. V usage is TRBV24-1 and J usage is TRBJ2-2; 10 bases are a match to TRBD1. CDR1 and CDR2 (germline): KGHDR, SFDVKD. The trim removed 4 bases at V and 6 bases at J, leaving 7 bases unmatched. The CDR3 loop spans 16 amino acids. DNA for the CDR3: TGTGCCACCAGTGACGCAGACAGGGGGCGCCCCGGGGAGCTGTTTTTT. Translating it yields CATSDADRGRPGELFF.

The chain combines TRBV3-1 (or the pseudogene TRBV3-2) with TRBJ2-3, with 7 bases matching TRBD2. The CDR3 has 16 amino acids. V lost 3 bases and J lost 0; bases outside the gene matches: 6. Germline values: CDR1 LGHDT, CDR2 YNNKEL (reference sequence). CDR3 amino acids: CASSHTGTMSTDTQYF. CDR3 sequence (DNA): TGTGCCAGCAGCCACACCGGGACTATGAGCACAGATACGCAGTATTTT.

V and J are TRBV27 and TRBJ2-7; 7 positions match TRBD1. CDR1 is MNHEY and CDR2 is SMNVEV in the germline V gene (reference sequence). This CDR3 is built from 15 residues. The ends lost 4 bases at V and 2 bases at J; junction bases unmatched: 8. In nucleotides, the CDR3 is TGTGCCAGCAGTTCAGCGTCGACAGGGACCTACGAGCAGTACTTC. Amino acid sequence: CASSSASTGTYEQYF.

V and J are TRBV4-2 and TRBJ2-7; 9 nucleotides agree with TRBD2. CDR1 LGHNA and CDR2 YNFKEQ come from the germline V gene. The CDR3 sequence is 17 residues long. V lost 4 bases to trimming and J lost 4 bases; unmatched junction nucleotides: 14. The chain's CDR3 is CASSLGTGTSNRYEQYF. As DNA, the CDR3 is TGTGCCAGCAGCCTAGGAACCGGGACTAGCAATAGATACGAGCAGTACTTC.

The chain combines TRBV6-5 with TRBJ2-1; D gene unclear. The CDR3 has 14 amino acids. Germline CDR1 and CDR2: MNHEY and SVGAGI. The V and J ends lost 6 bases and 3 bases respectively, with 12 bases between them. The CDR3, as DNA: TGTGCCAGCAGACCACCGGGCAGCTACAATGAGCAGTTCTTC. Its translation is CASRPPGSYNEQFF.

The V gene is TRBV7-8, the J gene TRBJ1-3; D ambiguous. V lost 0 bases and J lost 4, with 7 bases in between. The V gene's germline CDR1 is SGHVS and CDR2 FQNEAQ. The CDR3 spans 14 residues. CDR3 in DNA: TGTGCCAGCAGCTTAGCTACAACAGGAAACACCATATATTTT. It encodes CASSLATTGNTIYF.